This record concerns one T cell receptor (beta chain) sequence. Sequencing used immunoSEQ multiplex PCR; TCRdb keeps in-frame clones, though not all of them. The data contain 150,000 to 250,000 clones, 72% of them singletons. This sample was taken from a study of cytotoxic CD8 clonotypes in ibrutinib-treated CLL. The material sequenced was PBMCs, taken after 24 months of ibrutinib treatment. This TCR derives from a human donor with chronic lymphocytic leukemia.

This CDR3 reads CASSQGPGQGYEQYF. CDR3 in DNA: TGCGCCAGCAGCCAAGGCCCGGGACAGGGCTACGAGCAGTACTTC. This chain joins TRBV4-3 and TRBJ2-7; TRBD1 matches at 9 bases. Germline V gene lookup returns CDR1 LGHNA and CDR2 YSLEER. The length of the CDR3 is 15 residues. V was pared by 1 base and J by 3 bases, with 4 bases of the junction left unmatched.